These 21 T cell receptor beta chains came from one sample sequenced in a study of T cell responses to AZD1222 COVID-19 vaccine. Assay used: immunoSEQ multiplex PCR; TCRdb lists only in-frame clones, some missing. The table records approximately 98,000 clones, more than 70% of them present only once. Sequencing used peripheral blood, obtained on day 0 of MenACWY control vaccination. The receptors stem from an adult in good health.

The chain links TRBV4-2 to TRBJ1-5; D gene unclear. From germline, CDR1 is LGHNA and CDR2 YNFKEQ. Trimming stripped 0 bases from V and 2 bases from J, with 8 bases between. The length of the CDR3 is 15 residues. CDR3 sequence reads: CASSQDIQGNQPQHF. In DNA form, the CDR3 reads TGTGCCAGCAGCCAAGATATTCAGGGCAATCAGCCCCAGCATTTT.

V is TRBV30 and J is TRBJ1-2, with D perhaps TRBD1 (5 bases). Trimming pared 2 bases from V and 6 bases from J, leaving 13 bases between. Per germline, CDR1 GTSNPN and CDR2 SVGIG (reference sequence). The CDR3 is 13 amino acids. Here the CDR3 reads CAWSPRGGDGYTF. The CDR3 DNA is TGTGCCTGGAGTCCCCGAGGAGGGGATGGCTACACCTTC.

This clone occurred a few times. The J gene is TRBJ2-7, the V gene TRBV7-2; tentatively, D is TRBD1 or TRBD2 (5 bases each). Per the germline V gene, CDR1 is SGHTA and CDR2 is FQGNSA. The V and J ends lost 2 bases and 2 bases respectively, with 22 bases between them. The CDR3 runs to 18 residues. CDR3 sequence: CASSLLGTQELYPYEQYF. The CDR3 DNA follows: TGTGCCAGCAGCTTATTAGGGACCCAGGAGTTGTATCCCTACGAGCAGTACTTC.

This chain joins TRBV27 and TRBJ1-1; unclear D gene. CDR1 and CDR2 (germline): MNHEY, SMNVEV (reference sequence). The V end was cut by 3 bases, the J end by 5 bases, with 13 bases between. The CDR3 has 14 residues. This CDR3 reads CASSLAQVGTEAFF. The CDR3 nucleotides read TGTGCCAGCAGTTTGGCGCAGGTTGGGACTGAAGCTTTCTTT.

J is TRBJ2-1 and V is TRBV7-8, with 10 bases lining up with TRBD2. V lost 3 bases and J lost 0; bases outside the gene matches: 5. Germline V CDR1 and CDR2: SGHVS, FQNEAQ. This CDR3 region has 17 residues. The CDR3 sequence is CASSFPGLASSYNEQFF. The DNA for the CDR3 is TGTGCCAGCAGCTTCCCGGGACTAGCGAGCTCCTACAATGAGCAGTTCTTC.

Here the CDR3 reads CASSLPQDYGYTF. CDR3 DNA sequence: TGTGCCAGCAGCTTACCCCAAGACTATGGCTACACCTTC. This rearrangement joins TRBV7-9 to TRBJ1-2; D uncertain. Germline loops: CDR1 SEHNR, CDR2 FQNEAQ (reference sequence). The germline V and J ends were trimmed by 2 bases and 3 bases, with 7 bases remaining between them. The CDR3 runs to 13 residues.

The rearrangement joins TRBV19 to TRBJ1-6; 8 nucleotides match TRBD1. The CDR3 totals 15 residues. V shed 11 bases and J 9 bases; nucleotides not matched to a gene: 15. From germline, CDR1 is LNHDA and CDR2 SQIVND (reference sequence). CDR3 region: CAAQPGGAIGSPLHF. In DNA form, the CDR3 reads TGTGCCGCCCAACCAGGGGGCGCGATCGGTTCACCCCTCCACTTT.

This chain connects TRBV24-1 to TRBJ2-3; D not resolved. This CDR3 has 15 residues. V lost 5 bases, J lost 1 base, and 12 bases lay in between. Germline CDR1 KGHDR, CDR2 SFDVKD. The CDR3 is CATSGTEVRTDTQYF. As DNA, the CDR3 is TGTGCCACCAGTGGTACAGAGGTCCGCACAGATACGCAGTATTTT.

This chain uses TRBV18 with TRBJ1-2, with D maybe TRBD1 (5 bases). Trimming shortened V by 3 bases and J by 6 bases, and 17 bases separated the two germline ends. The CDR3 is 15 amino acids. Germline V gene sequence: CDR1 KGHSH, CDR2 LQKENI. In nucleotides, the CDR3 is TGTGCCAGCTCACCCCGCGGGGACCTCCTCCATGGCTACACCTTC. Residues: CASSPRGDLLHGYTF.

The chain recombines TRBV5-4 with TRBJ2-5, with a possible D match to TRBD2 (6 bases). The CDR3 is 14 amino acids. Germline lookup yields CDR1 SGHNT and CDR2 YYREEE (reference sequence). V was clipped by 0 bases and J by 5 bases, with 11 bases between them. The DNA of the CDR3 is TGTGCCAGCAGCTTGGGGGGCCGGGGGGAGACCCAGTACTTC. As protein: CASSLGGRGETQYF.

This chain connects TRBV28 to TRBJ1-5, with D hard to call. Germline V gives CDR1 MDHEN, CDR2 SYDVKM. V lost 2 bases to trimming and J lost 5 bases, with 10 bases between them. The CDR3 covers 14 residues. The CDR3 nucleotides read TGTGCCAGCAGTTTAGCTCGGGAATATCAGCCCCAGCATTTT. Protein: CASSLAREYQPQHF.

The V and J genes are TRBV5-1 and TRBJ2-7; either TRBD1 or TRBD2 may supply D (5 bases each). CDR1 is SGHRS, CDR2 YFSETQ, per germline. V lost 0 bases to trimming and J lost 2 bases, with 12 bases between them. The CDR3 runs 15 residues. CDR3 nucleotides: TGCGCCAGCAGCTTGGGTTTAGAGGGGCCCTACGAGCAGTACTTC. Its protein is CASSLGLEGPYEQYF.

The chain has TRBV19 and TRBJ1-6; D gene ambiguous. Looked up from germline, CDR1 is LNHDA and CDR2 is SQIVND (reference sequence). The CDR3 sequence is 13 residues long. V lost 3 bases to trimming and J lost 5 bases, with 5 bases between them. The CDR3 nucleotides read TGTGCCAGTAGTATGGGAAATAATTCACCCCTCCACTTT. Residues: CASSMGNNSPLHF.

The table lists this clone with a count of one. This sequence joins TRBV10-2 and TRBJ1-6; perhaps TRBD1 as D (5 bases). There are 12 residues in the CDR3. V shed 8 bases and J shed 10 bases, with 12 bases lying between them. Per germline, CDR1 WSHSY and CDR2 SAAADI. The CDR3 DNA sequence: TGCGCCAGCCGGGACGCAAGCTCACCCCTCCACTTT. It codes for CASRDASSPLHF.

V gene TRBV5-1 combines with J gene TRBJ2-7; 10 nucleotides line up with TRBD2. The CDR3 covers 13 residues. The J segment lost 5 bases and the V segment lost 5 bases, leaving 4 bases of the junction unmatched. Germline V gene lookup returns CDR1 SGHRS and CDR2 YFSETQ. The CDR3 coding sequence is TGCGCCAGCAGTCTAGCGGGGGAGAACGAGCAGTACTTC. Amino acids: CASSLAGENEQYF. The whole variable domain, remainder taken from reference TRBV5-1 and TRBJ2-7, is KAGVTQTPRYLIKTRGQQVTLSCSPISGHRSVSWYQQTPGQGLQFLFEYFSETQRNKGNFPGRFSGRQFSNSRSEMNVSTLELGDSALYLCASSLAGENEQYFGPGTRLTVT.

CDR3 coding DNA: TGTGCCAGCAGAACCCACAGGGTTCCGAACACCGGGGAGCTGTTTTTT. Translation gives CASRTHRVPNTGELFF. V gene TRBV28 combines with J gene TRBJ2-2; perhaps TRBD1 as D (6 bases). Trimming took 6 bases from V and 0 from J, leaving 14 bases between them. Germline lookup yields CDR1 MDHEN and CDR2 SYDVKM. The CDR3 consists of 16 residues.

V and J are TRBV3-1 (or the pseudogene TRBV3-2) and TRBJ1-3, with TRBD1 as a possible D gene (6 bases). This CDR3 region has 17 residues. Trimming shortened V by 0 bases and J by 0 bases, and 12 bases separated the two germline ends. CDR1 and CDR2 (germline): LGHDT, YNNKEL (reference sequence). CDR3 amino acids: CASSQDLGDNSGNTIYF. In DNA form, the CDR3 reads TGTGCCAGCAGCCAAGATCTGGGGGACAACTCTGGAAACACCATATATTTT.

The rearrangement uses TRBV19 and TRBJ2-1; D gene ambiguous. The ends were cut back, 4 bases at V and 4 bases at J, with 8 bases in the middle. The CDR3 spans 13 residues. Per the germline V gene, CDR1 is LNHDA and CDR2 is SQIVND (reference sequence). In DNA, the CDR3 is TGTGCCAGTAGTAACGGCAATTACAATGAGCAGTTCTTC. It codes for CASSNGNYNEQFF.

The chain couples TRBV2 to TRBJ2-1, with 9 bases fitting TRBD1. The trim removed 4 bases at V and 8 bases at J, leaving 0 bases unmatched. Germline V CDR1 and CDR2: SNHLY, FYNNEI. The CDR3 is made up of 12 amino acids. CDR3 sequence: CASSGQGDEQFF. The DNA of the CDR3 is TGTGCCAGCAGTGGACAGGGGGATGAGCAGTTCTTC.

V usage is TRBV11-3 and J usage is TRBJ1-6, with TRBD1 matching 7 bases. In germline, CDR1 is SGHNT, CDR2 YENEEA. The CDR3 extends over 14 amino acids. V was clipped by 7 bases and J by 5 bases; unmatched bases: 5. The CDR3 loop is CASNPDRDNSPLHF. The CDR3 coding sequence is TGTGCCAGCAATCCCGACAGGGATAATTCACCCCTCCACTTT.

The chain employs TRBV29-1 and TRBJ1-1; weak D call: TRBD1 (5 bases). Trimming pared 8 bases from V and 4 bases from J, leaving 14 bases between. The CDR3 extends over 12 amino acids. Per the germline V gene, CDR1 is SQVTM and CDR2 is ANQGSEA. The CDR3, as DNA: TGCAGCACTTGGGGGGGGAGCACTGAAGCTTTCTTT. It is translated as CSTWGGSTEAFF.